The 9 T cell receptor beta chains given below trace back to one sample, sequenced in a study of immune cell composition in non-small cell lung cancer. Generated by immunoSEQ multiplex PCR, the TCRdb table keeps only in-frame clones and is missing some. Of roughly 4,600 clones listed, about 65% are singletons. Normal lung was sampled as far from the tumour as possible, at least 3 cm. The sample consisted of non-adjacent lung tissue. Receptors originate from a human donor with non-small cell lung cancer.

This chain links TRBV5-4 with TRBJ2-2, with a tentative D call TRBD2 (5 bases). Trimming left V 1 base short and J 0 bases short, with 10 bases between. This CDR3 is built from 16 residues. Looked up from germline, CDR1 is SGHNT and CDR2 is YYREEE (reference sequence). CDR3 sequence: CASSLLGMSNTGELFF. CDR3 sequence (DNA): TGTGCCAGCAGCTTGCTCGGGATGTCGAACACCGGGGAGCTGTTTTTT.

The chain links TRBV29-1 to TRBJ1-1; tentative D call: TRBD1 (5 bases). V lost 7 bases and J lost 1, with 16 bases in between. From germline, CDR1 is SQVTM and CDR2 ANQGSEA. The CDR3 consists of 14 residues. The chain's CDR3 is CSAITGTENTEAFF. Written as DNA, the CDR3 is TGCAGCGCAATTACCGGGACGGAGAACACTGAAGCTTTCTTT.

This clone occurred once. The chain combines TRBV18 with TRBJ1-2, with unresolved D. Germline V lookup: CDR1 KGHSH, CDR2 LQKENI. This CDR3 contains 17 residues. Trimming pared 1 base from V and 0 bases from J, leaving 15 bases between. CDR3 amino acids: CASSPQITSRSNYGYTF. The CDR3 DNA follows: TGTGCCAGCTCACCACAAATCACAAGTCGTTCTAACTATGGCTACACCTTC.

The chain joins TRBV7-2 to TRBJ2-5; possibly TRBD1 or TRBD2 for D (5 bases each). The CDR3 is 14 amino acids. Trimming took 1 base from V and 2 from J, leaving 8 bases between them. The germline V gene has CDR1 SGHTA and CDR2 FQGNSA. In DNA form, the CDR3 reads TGTGCCAGCAGCTTAGACGGGGCACAAGAGACCCAGTACTTC. Its protein product is CASSLDGAQETQYF. Based on the CDR3 plus reference TRBV7-2 and TRBJ2-5, the full variable domain is GAGVSQSPSNKVTEKGKDVELRCDPISGHTALYWYRQSLGQGLEFLIYFQGNSAPDKSGLPSDRFSAERTGGSVSTLTIQRTQQEDSAVYLCASSLDGAQETQYFGPGTRLLVL.

J is TRBJ1-2 and V is TRBV19; D perhaps matches TRBD1 (6 bases). Germline V gives CDR1 LNHDA, CDR2 SQIVND (reference sequence). This CDR3 is 14 amino acids long. V lost 3 bases and J 10 bases, leaving 18 bases between the germline ends. CDR3 loop: CASSIGGNLVDYTF. CDR3 nucleotide sequence: TGTGCCAGTAGTATCGGGGGCAACCTAGTGGACTACACCTTC.

This clone was observed a few times. The V call is TRBV27, the J call TRBJ2-7; TRBD1 agrees at 7 bases. Germline V lookup: CDR1 MNHEY, CDR2 SMNVEV (reference sequence). CDR3 length equals 14 residues. Trimming took 5 bases from V and 2 from J; bases not matched to a gene: 6. CDR3 in DNA: TGTGCCAGCAGTGAACAGGGGTCTCCCTACGAGCAGTACTTC. It is translated as CASSEQGSPYEQYF.

The chain uses TRBV5-1 and TRBJ2-7, with TRBD1 matching over 7 bases. The germline V gene encodes CDR1 SGHRS and CDR2 YFSETQ. This CDR3 has 14 amino acids. V was pared by 4 bases and J by 3 bases, with 7 bases of the junction left unmatched. The CDR3 DNA reads as TGCGCCAGCAGCATCACGACAGGGCTCTACGAGCAGTACTTC. Translation gives CASSITTGLYEQYF.

The chain uses TRBV5-1 and TRBJ2-3; 7 positions agree with TRBD2. CDR3 length: 16 residues. From germline, CDR1 is SGHRS and CDR2 YFSETQ. The trim removed 0 bases at V and 0 bases at J, leaving 4 bases unmatched. As DNA, the CDR3 is TGCGCCAGCAGCTTGGATGGAGCGGGGAGCACAGATACGCAGTATTTT. Its protein product is CASSLDGAGSTDTQYF.

This chain uses TRBV5-1 with TRBJ2-1; 8 bases are a match to TRBD2. J lost 5 bases, V lost 3 bases, and 7 bases had no gene match. Germline values: CDR1 SGHRS, CDR2 YFSETQ. The CDR3 covers 15 residues. This CDR3 reads CASSSAGTRNNEQFF. Written as DNA, the CDR3 is TGCGCCAGCAGCTCGGCCGGGACTAGAAACAATGAGCAGTTCTTC.